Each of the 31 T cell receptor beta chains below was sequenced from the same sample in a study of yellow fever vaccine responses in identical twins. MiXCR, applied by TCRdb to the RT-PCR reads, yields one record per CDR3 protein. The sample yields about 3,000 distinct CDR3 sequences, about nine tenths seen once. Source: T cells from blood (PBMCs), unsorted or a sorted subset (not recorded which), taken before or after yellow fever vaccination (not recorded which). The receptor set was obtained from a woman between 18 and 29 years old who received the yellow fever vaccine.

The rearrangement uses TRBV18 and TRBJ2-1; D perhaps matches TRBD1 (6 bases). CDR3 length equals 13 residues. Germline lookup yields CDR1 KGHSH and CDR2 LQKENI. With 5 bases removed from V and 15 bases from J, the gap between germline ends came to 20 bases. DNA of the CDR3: TGTGCCAGCTCAAATTACCGGGACAAAACCCCGTTCTTC. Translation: CASSNYRDKTPFF.

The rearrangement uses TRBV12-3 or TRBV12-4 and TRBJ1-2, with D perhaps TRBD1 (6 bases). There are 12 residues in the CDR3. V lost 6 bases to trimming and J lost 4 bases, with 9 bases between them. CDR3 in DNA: TGTGCCAGCAGAACGGACAGCTATGGCTACACCTTC. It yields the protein CASRTDSYGYTF.

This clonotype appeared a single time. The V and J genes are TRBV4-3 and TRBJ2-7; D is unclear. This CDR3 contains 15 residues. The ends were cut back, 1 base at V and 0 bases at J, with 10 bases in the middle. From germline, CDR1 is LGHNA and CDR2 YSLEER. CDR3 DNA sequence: TGCGCCAGCAGCCAAGGTTCCCTTGTCTCCTACGAGCAGTACTTC. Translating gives CASSQGSLVSYEQYF.

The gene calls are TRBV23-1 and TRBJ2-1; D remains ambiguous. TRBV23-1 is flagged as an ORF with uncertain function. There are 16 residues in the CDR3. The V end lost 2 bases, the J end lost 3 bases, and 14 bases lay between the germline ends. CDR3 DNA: TGCGCCAGCAGTCAAAAGAGGTGGACGCTCTACAATGAGCAGTTCTTC. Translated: CASSQKRWTLYNEQFF.

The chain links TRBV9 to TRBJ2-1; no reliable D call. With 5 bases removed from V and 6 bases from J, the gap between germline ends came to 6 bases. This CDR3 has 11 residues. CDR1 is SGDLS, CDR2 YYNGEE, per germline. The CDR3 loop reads CASSDLNEQFF. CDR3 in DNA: TGTGCCAGCAGTGACCTCAATGAGCAGTTCTTC.

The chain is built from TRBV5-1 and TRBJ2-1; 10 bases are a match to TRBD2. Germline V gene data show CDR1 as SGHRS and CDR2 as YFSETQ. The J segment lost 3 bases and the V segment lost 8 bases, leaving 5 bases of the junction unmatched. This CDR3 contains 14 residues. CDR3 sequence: CASTSGDFYNEQFF. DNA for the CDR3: TGCGCCAGTACTAGCGGGGATTTCTACAATGAGCAGTTCTTC.

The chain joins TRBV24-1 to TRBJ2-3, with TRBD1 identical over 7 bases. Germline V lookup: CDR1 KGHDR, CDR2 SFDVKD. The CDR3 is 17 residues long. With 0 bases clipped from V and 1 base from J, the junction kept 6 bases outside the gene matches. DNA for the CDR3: TGTGCCACCAGTGATTTGCGTGACAGGGATGGCACAGATACGCAGTATTTT. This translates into CATSDLRDRDGTDTQYF.

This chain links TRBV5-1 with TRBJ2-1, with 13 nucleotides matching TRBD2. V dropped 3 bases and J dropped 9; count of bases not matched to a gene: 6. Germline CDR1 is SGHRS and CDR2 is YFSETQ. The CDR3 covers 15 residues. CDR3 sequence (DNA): TGCGCCAGCAGCTGGACTAGCGGGAGATCGGGTGAGCAGTTCTTC. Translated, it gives CASSWTSGRSGEQFF.

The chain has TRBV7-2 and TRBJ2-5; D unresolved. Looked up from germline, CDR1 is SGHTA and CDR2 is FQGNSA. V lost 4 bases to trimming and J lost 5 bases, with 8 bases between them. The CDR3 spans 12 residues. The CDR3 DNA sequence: TGTGCCAGCAGCTCCCCAATGGAGACCCAGTACTTC. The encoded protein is CASSSPMETQYF.

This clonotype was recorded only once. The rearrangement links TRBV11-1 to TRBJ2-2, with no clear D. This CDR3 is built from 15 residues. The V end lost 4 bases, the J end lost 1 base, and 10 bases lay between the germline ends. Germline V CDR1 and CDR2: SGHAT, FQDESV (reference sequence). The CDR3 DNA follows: TGTGCCAGCAGCTCCTTTGCGGAGAACACCGGGGAGCTGTTTTTT. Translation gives CASSSFAENTGELFF.

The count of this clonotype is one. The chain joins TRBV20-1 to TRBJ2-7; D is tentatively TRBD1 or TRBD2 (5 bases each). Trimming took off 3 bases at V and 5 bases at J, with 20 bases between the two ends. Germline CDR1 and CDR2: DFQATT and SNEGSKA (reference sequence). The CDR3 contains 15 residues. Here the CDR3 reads CSASRGFGTSHEQYF. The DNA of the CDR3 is TGCAGTGCTAGTCGGGGATTTGGGACGAGTCACGAGCAGTACTTC.

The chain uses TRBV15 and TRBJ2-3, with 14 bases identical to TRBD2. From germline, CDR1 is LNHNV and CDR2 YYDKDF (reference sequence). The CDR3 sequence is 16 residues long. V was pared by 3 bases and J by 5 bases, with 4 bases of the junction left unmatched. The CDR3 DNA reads TGTGCCACCAGCAGGGGACTAGCGGGAGTAGGAGATACGCAGTATTTT. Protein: CATSRGLAGVGDTQYF.

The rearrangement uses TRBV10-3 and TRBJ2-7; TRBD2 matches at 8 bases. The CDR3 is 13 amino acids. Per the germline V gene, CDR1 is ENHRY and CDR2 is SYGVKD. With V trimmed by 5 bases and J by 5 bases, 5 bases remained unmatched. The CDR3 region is CAISRGLDHEQYF. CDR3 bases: TGTGCCATCAGTAGGGGACTAGACCACGAGCAGTACTTC.

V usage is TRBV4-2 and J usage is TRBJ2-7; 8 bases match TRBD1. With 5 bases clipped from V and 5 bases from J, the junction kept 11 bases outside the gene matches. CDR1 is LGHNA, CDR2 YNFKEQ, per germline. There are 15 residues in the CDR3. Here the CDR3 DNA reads TGTGCCAGCAGCGGGGACAGGAGGGGATCGCACGAGCAGTACTTC. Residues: CASSGDRRGSHEQYF.

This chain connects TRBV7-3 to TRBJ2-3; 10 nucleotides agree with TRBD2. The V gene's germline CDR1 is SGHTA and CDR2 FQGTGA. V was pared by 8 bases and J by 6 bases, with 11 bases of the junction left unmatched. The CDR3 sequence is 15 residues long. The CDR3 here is CASAKSGGAVDTQYF. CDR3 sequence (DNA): TGTGCCAGCGCAAAAAGCGGGGGGGCGGTCGATACGCAGTATTTT.

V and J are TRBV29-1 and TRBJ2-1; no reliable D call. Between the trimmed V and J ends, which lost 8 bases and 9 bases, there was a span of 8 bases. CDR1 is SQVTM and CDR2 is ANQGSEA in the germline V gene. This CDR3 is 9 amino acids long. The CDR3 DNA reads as TGCAGCTTCCCCGGTGAGCAGTTCTTC. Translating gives CSFPGEQFF.

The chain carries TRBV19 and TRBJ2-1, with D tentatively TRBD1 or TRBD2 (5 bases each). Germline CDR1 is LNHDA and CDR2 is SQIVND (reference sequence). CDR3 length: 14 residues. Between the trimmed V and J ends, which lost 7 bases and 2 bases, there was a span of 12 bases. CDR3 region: CASTSGTAYNEQFF. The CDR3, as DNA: TGTGCCAGTACCTCGGGGACGGCCTACAATGAGCAGTTCTTC.

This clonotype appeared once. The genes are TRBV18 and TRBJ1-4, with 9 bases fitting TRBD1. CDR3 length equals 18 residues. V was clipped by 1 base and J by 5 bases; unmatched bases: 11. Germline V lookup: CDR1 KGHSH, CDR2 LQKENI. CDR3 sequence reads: CASSPQKDRGTPNEKLFF. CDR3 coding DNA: TGTGCCAGCTCACCACAAAAAGACAGGGGGACTCCCAATGAAAAACTGTTTTTT.

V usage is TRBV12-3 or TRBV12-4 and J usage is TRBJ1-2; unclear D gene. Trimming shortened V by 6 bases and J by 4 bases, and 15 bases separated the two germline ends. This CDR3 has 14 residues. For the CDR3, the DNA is TGTGCCAGCAGCCTTTCCTACAGCACCTATGGCTACACCTTC. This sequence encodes CASSLSYSTYGYTF.

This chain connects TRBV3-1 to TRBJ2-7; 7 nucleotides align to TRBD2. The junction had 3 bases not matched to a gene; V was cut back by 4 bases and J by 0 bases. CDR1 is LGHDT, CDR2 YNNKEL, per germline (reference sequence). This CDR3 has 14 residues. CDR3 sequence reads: CASSPGTTSYEQYF. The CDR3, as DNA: TGTGCCAGCAGCCCAGGGACTACCTCCTACGAGCAGTACTTC.

This chain's CDR3 is CASSLLPVSQYF. DNA for the CDR3: TGTGCCAGCAGCCTCCTACCGGTATCCCAGTACTTC. J is TRBJ2-5 and V is TRBV7-9; D not certain. V shed 5 bases and J shed 9 bases, with 13 bases lying between them. The germline CDR1 and CDR2 sequences are SEHNR and FQNEAQ (reference sequence). The CDR3 has 12 amino acids.

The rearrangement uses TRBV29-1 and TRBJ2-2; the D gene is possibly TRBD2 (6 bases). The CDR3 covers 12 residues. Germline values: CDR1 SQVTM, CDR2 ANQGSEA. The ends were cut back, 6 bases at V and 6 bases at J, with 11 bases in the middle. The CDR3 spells CSVGSGPGELFF. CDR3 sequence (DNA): TGCAGCGTCGGTAGCGGACCCGGGGAGCTGTTTTTT.

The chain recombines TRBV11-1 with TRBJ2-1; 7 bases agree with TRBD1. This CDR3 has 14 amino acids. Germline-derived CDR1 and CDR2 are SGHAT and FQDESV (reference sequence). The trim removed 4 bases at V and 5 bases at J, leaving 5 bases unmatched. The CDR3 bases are TGTGCCAGCAGCTCCTCCGGGACAGACAATGAGCAGTTCTTC. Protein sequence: CASSSSGTDNEQFF.

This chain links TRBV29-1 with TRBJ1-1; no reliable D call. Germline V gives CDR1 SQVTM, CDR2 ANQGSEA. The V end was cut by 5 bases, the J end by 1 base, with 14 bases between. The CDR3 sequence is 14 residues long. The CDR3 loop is CSVLGEARNTEAFF. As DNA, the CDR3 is TGCAGCGTTCTTGGGGAAGCACGGAACACTGAAGCTTTCTTT.

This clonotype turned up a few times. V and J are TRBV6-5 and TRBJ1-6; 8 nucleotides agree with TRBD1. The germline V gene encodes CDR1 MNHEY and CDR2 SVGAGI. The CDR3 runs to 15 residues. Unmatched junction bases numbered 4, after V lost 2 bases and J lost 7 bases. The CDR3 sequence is CASSYGRDRNSPLHF. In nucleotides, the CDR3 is TGTGCCAGCAGTTACGGCCGGGACAGGAATTCACCCCTCCACTTT.

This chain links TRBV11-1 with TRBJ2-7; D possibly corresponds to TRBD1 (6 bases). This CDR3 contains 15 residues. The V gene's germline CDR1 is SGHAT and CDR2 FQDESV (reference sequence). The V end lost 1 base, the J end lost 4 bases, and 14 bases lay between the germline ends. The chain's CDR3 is CASSLVGQTTYEQYF. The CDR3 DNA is TGTGCCAGCAGCTTAGTTGGACAGACGACTTACGAGCAGTACTTC.

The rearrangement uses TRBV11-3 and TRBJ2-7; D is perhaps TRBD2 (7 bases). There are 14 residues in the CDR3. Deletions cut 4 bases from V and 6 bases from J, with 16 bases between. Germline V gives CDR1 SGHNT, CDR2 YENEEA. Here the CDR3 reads CASSSPGGQLEQYF. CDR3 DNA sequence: TGTGCCAGCAGCTCCCCCGGGGGGCAGCTCGAGCAGTACTTC.

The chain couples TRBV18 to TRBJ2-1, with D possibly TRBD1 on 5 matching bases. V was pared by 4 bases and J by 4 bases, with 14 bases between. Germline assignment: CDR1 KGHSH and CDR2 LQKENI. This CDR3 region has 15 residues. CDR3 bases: TGTGCCAGCTCACTAGGACAAGGTCATTACAATGAGCAGTTCTTC. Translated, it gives CASSLGQGHYNEQFF.

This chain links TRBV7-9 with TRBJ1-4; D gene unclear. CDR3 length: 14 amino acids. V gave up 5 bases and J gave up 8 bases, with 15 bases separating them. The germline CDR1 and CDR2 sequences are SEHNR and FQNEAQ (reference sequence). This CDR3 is CASSPEGFSEKLFF. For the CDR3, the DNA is TGTGCCAGCAGCCCCGAAGGGTTTTCCGAAAAACTGTTTTTT. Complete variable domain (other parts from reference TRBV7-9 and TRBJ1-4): DTGVSQNPRHKITKRGQNVTFRCDPISEHNRLYWYRQTLGQGPEFLTYFQNEAQLEKSRLLSDRFSAERPKGSFSTLEIQRTEQGDSAMYLCASSPEGFSEKLFFGSGTQLSVL.

CDR3 in amino acids: CSAPGPEGNEQFF. The DNA for the CDR3 is TGCAGTGCCCCGGGACCTGAAGGGAATGAGCAGTTCTTC. The J gene is TRBJ2-1, the V gene TRBV20-1; D could derive from TRBD1 or TRBD2 (5 bases each). Deletions cut 6 bases from V and 7 bases from J, with 16 bases between. The germline V gene encodes CDR1 DFQATT and CDR2 SNEGSKA (reference sequence). The CDR3 consists of 13 residues.

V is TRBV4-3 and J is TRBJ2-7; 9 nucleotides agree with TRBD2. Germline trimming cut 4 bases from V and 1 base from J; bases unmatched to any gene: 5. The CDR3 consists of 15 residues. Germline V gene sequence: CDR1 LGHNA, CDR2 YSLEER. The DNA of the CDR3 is TGCGCCAGCAGCCGAGAGACTAGCGGTTCCTACGAGCAGTACTTC. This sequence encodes CASSRETSGSYEQYF.